The T cell receptor beta chain described here comes from a study of CD8 T cells in ankylosing spondylitis. TCRdb passed the 5' RACE reads through MiXCR, listing each CDR3 protein once. The sample shows fewer than 550,000 distinct CDR3 sequences, approximately 5.3% of them seen only once. Points from the study as a whole: Significant enrichment of disease-linked clones was reportedly seen in matched ankylosing spondylitis synovial fluid. Peripheral blood held disease-linked clones only at relatively low frequency, and these were CD8+. Past research had described some motif variants in reactive arthritis synovial fluid and blood. A TCR beta motif of under 10 highly homologous variants appeared characteristic of ankylosing spondylitis blood.

This clonotype has ten or more counts. The antigen is not known. The CDR3 consists of 16 residues. Germline CDR1 SGDLS, CDR2 YYNGEE. V lost 0 bases and J lost 2, with 13 bases in between. Sequencing was done on a sample of blood, either unsorted or a sorted T cell fraction (not recorded which). This chain uses TRBV9 with TRBJ2-3; a weak D match, TRBD1 (5 bases). The clonotype comes from a male donor with ankylosing spondylitis. The DNA of the CDR3 is TGTGCCAGCAGCGTAGTACAGGATACTCTCACAGATACGCAGTATTTT. Amino acids: CASSVVQDTLTDTQYF.